This record concerns one T cell receptor beta chain sequence. Germline CDR1 reads SGHVS; CDR2 reads FQNEAQ. This CDR3 is 14 amino acids long. Trimming took off 5 bases at V and 6 bases at J, with 14 bases between the two ends. The data were obtained in a study of blood T cell repertoires in COVID-19. Turning to the study itself: The United States, Italy and Spain supplied acute and convalescent COVID-19 samples. T cells, B-cell-depleted T cells, or PBMCs supplied cDNA or gDNA.

Original processing methods: How many nucleated cells were present was estimated from reference gene primer amplification. Profiled with immunoSEQ multiplex PCR; TCRdb holds only in-frame clones, not every one. That table gives V, J and clone size, and the DNA gave D and trimming. There are under 250,000 clones in the sample; 80% to 85% occur only once, and less than 5.5% lies in the top ten. This chain uses TRBV7-8 with TRBJ1-5, with a weak D call TRBD1 (5 bases). The TCR comes from a man aged 50 or older with active or convalescent COVID-19. The sequenced sample was peripheral blood. CDR3 sequence reads: CASSPTGVGQPQHF. CDR3 nucleotide sequence: TGTGCCAGCAGCCCGACGGGGGTAGGTCAGCCCCAGCATTTT. The full variable domain, completed using reference TRBV7-8 and TRBJ1-5, is GAGVSQSPRYKVAKRGQDVALRCDPISGHVSLFWYQQALGQGPEFLTYFQNEAQLDKSGLPSDRFFAERPEGSVSTLKIQRTQQEDSAVYLCASSPTGVGQPQHFGDGTRLSIL.